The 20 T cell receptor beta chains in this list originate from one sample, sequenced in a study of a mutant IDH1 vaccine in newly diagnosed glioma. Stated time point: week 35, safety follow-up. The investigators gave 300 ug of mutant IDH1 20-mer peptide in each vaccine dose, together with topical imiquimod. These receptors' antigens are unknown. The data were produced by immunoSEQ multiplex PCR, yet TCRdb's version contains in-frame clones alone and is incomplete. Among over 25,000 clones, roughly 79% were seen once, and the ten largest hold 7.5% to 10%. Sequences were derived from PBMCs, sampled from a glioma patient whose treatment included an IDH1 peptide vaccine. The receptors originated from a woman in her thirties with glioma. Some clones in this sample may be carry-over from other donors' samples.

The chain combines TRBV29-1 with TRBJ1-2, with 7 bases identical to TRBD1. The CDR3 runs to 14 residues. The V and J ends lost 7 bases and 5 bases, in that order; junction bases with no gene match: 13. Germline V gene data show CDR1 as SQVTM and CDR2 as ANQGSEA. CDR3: CSALRQGGEYGYTF. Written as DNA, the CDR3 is TGCAGCGCACTAAGACAGGGAGGGGAATATGGCTACACCTTC. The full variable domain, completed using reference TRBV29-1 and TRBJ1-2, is SAVISQKPSRDICQRGTSLTIQCQVDSQVTMMFWYRQQPGQSLTLIATANQGSEATYESGFVIDKFPISRPNLTFSTLTVSNMSPEDSSIYLCSALRQGGEYGYTFGSGTRLTVV.

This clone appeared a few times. The CDR3 loop is CASTPGLAAGEGTQYF. As DNA, the CDR3 is TGTGCCAGCACACCCGGGCTAGCCGCCGGTGAGGGTACGCAGTATTTT. The J gene is TRBJ2-3, the V gene TRBV2; D is possibly TRBD2 (5 bases). Germline values: CDR1 SNHLY, CDR2 FYNNEI. V lost 7 bases to trimming and J lost 8 bases, with 25 bases between them. This CDR3 has 16 amino acids.

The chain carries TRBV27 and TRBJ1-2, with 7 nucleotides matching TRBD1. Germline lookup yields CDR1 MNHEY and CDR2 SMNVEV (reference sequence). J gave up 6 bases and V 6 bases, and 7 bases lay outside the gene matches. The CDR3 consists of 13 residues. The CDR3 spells CASRGQSPDGYTF. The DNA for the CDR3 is TGTGCCAGCAGGGGACAGTCCCCGGATGGCTACACCTTC.

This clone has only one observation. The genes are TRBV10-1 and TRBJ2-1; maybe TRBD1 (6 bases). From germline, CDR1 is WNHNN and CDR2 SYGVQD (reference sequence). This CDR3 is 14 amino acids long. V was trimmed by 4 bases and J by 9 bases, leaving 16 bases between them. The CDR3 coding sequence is TGCGCCAGCAGTGTACGGACAGAAAGGAGTGAGCAGTTCTTC. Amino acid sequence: CASSVRTERSEQFF.

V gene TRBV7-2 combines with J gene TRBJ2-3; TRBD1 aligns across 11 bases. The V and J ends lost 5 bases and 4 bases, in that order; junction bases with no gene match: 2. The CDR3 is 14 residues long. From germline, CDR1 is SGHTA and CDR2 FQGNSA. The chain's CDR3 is CASSTGQGADTQYF. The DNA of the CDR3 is TGTGCCAGCAGCACGGGACAGGGGGCAGATACGCAGTATTTT.

As DNA, the CDR3 is TGTGCCAGCAGACAAGACAGGGAACCCTACGAGCAGTACTTC. Translated, it gives CASRQDREPYEQYF. The J gene is TRBJ2-7, the V gene TRBV6-5, with TRBD1 identical over 7 bases. Germline V gene data show CDR1 as MNHEY and CDR2 as SVGAGI. The CDR3 loop spans 14 amino acids. The ends lost 6 bases at V and 2 bases at J; junction bases unmatched: 7.

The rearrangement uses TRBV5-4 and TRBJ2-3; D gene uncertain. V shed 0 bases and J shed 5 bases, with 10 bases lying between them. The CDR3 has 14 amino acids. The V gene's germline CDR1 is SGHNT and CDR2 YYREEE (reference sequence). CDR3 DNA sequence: TGTGCCAGCAGCTTGGTGGGGTCTCGAGATACGCAGTATTTT. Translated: CASSLVGSRDTQYF. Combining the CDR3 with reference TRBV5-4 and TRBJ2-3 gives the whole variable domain ETGVTQSPTHLIKTRGQQVTLRCSSQSGHNTVSWYQQALGQGPQFIFQYYREEENGRGNFPPRFSGLQFPNYSSELNVNALELDDSALYLCASSLVGSRDTQYFGPGTRLTVL.

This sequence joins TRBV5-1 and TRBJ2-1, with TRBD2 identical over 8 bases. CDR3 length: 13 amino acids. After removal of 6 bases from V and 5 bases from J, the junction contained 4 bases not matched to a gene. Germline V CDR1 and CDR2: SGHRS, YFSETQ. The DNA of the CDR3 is TGCGCCAGCAAGCGGGGGCCGGACAATGAGCAGTTCTTC. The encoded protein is CASKRGPDNEQFF.

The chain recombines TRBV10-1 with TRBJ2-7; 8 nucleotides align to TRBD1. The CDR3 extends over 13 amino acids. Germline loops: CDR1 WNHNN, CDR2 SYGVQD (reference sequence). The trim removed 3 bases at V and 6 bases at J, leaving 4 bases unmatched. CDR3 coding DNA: TGCGCCAGCAGTGAACAGGGGGAGAGCGAGCAGTACTTC. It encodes CASSEQGESEQYF.

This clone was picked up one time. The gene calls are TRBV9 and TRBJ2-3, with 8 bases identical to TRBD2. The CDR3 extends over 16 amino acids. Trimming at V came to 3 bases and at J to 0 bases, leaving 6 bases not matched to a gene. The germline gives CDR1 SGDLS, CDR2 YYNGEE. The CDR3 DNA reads TGTGCCAGCAGCGCCTCGTTAGCGGGGAGCACAGATACGCAGTATTTT. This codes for CASSASLAGSTDTQYF. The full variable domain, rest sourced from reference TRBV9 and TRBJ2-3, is DSGVTQTPKHLITATGQRVTLRCSPRSGDLSVYWYQQSLDQGLQFLIQYYNGEERAKGNILERFSAQQFPDLHSELNLSSLELGDSALYFCASSASLAGSTDTQYFGPGTRLTVL.

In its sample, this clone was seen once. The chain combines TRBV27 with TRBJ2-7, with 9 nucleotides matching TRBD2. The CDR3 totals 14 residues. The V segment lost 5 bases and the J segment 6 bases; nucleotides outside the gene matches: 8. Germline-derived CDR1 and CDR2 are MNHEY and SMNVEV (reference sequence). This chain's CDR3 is CASSVAGVGGEQYF. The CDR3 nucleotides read TGTGCCAGCAGTGTAGCGGGAGTGGGGGGCGAGCAGTACTTC.

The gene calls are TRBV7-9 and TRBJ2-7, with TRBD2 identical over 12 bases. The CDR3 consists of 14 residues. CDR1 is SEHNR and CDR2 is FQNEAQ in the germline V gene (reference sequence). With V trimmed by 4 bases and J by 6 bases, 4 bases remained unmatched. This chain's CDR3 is CASSSTSGSAEQYF. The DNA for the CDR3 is TGTGCCAGCAGCTCGACTAGCGGGAGTGCCGAGCAGTACTTC.

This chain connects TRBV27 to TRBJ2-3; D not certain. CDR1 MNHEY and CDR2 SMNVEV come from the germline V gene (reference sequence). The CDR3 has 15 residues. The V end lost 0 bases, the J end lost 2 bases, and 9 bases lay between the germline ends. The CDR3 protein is CASSLSGPLTDTQYF. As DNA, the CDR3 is TGTGCCAGCAGTTTATCTGGTCCGCTCACAGATACGCAGTATTTT.

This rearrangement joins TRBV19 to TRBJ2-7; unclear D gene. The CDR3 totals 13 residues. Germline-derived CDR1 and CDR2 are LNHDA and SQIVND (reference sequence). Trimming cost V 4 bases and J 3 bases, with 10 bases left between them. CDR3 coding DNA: TGTGCCAGTAGTAAAGGCGGATACTACGAGCAGTACTTC. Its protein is CASSKGGYYEQYF. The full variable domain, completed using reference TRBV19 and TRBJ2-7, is DGGITQSPKYLFRKEGQNVTLSCEQNLNHDAMYWYRQDPGQGLRLIYYSQIVNDFQKGDIAEGYSVSREKKESFPLTVTSAQKNPTAFYLCASSKGGYYEQYFGPGTRLTVT.

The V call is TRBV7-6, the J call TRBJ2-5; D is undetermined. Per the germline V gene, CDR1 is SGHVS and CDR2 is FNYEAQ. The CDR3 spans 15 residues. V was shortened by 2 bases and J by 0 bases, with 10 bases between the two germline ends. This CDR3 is CASSLRASDQETQYF. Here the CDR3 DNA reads TGTGCCAGCAGCTTAAGGGCCAGTGACCAAGAGACCCAGTACTTC.

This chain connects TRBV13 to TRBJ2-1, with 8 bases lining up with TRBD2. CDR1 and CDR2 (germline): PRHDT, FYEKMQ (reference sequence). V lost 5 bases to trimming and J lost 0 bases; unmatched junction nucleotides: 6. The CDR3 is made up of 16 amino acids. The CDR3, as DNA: TGTGCCAGCAGCCTCGGGAGGGCGAGCTCCTACAATGAGCAGTTCTTC. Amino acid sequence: CASSLGRASSYNEQFF.

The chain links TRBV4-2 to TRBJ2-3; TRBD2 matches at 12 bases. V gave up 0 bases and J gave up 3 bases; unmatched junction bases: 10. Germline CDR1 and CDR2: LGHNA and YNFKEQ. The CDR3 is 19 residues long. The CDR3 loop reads CASSQDPTRLAGVTDTQYF. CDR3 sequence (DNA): TGTGCCAGCAGCCAAGACCCCACACGACTAGCGGGGGTAACAGATACGCAGTATTTT.

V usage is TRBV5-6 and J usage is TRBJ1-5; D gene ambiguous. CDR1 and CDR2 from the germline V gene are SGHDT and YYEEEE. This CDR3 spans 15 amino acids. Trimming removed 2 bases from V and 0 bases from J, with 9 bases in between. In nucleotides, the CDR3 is TGTGCCAGCAGCTTTCAAGGTGATAGCAATCAGCCCCAGCATTTT. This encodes CASSFQGDSNQPQHF. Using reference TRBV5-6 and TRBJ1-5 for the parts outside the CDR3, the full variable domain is DAGVTQSPTHLIKTRGQQVTLRCSPKSGHDTVSWYQQALGQGPQFIFQYYEEEERQRGNFPDRFSGHQFPNYSSELNVNALLLGDSALYLCASSFQGDSNQPQHFGDGTRLSIL.

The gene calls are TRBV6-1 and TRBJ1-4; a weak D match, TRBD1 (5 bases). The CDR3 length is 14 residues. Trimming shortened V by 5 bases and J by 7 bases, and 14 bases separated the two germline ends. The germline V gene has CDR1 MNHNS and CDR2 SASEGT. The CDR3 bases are TGTGCCAGCAGTCTCCGGGACTATAGTGAAAAACTGTTTTTT. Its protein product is CASSLRDYSEKLFF.

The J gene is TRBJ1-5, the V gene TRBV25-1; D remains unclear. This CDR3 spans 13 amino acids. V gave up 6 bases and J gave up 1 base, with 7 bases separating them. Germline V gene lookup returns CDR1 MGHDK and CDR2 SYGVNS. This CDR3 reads CASRTNSNQPQHF. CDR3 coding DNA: TGTGCCAGCAGGACAAACAGCAATCAGCCCCAGCATTTT.